This T cell receptor (beta chain) was documented in a study of cytomegalovirus exposure and HLA in healthy donors. Regarding the study as a whole: Available immune exposure information was restricted to CMV serostatus only. TCR beta V- and J-gene trimming, according to a later analysis, was linked to a missense DCLRE1C variant.

CDR1 SGDLS and CDR2 YYNGEE come from the germline V gene. V was pared by 0 bases and J by 2 bases, with 11 bases between. This CDR3 spans 16 amino acids. A multiplex PCR was run with 60 Vbeta primers and 13 Jbeta primers. Generated by immunoSEQ multiplex PCR, the TCRdb table keeps only in-frame clones and is missing some. The sample has over 100,000 clones, about 70% seen once. When sampled, the donors appeared nominally healthy, though they likely had unrecorded immune exposures. This clone was seen a few times. Its antigen is still unknown. The V call is TRBV9, the J call TRBJ2-2, with TRBD2 as a possible D gene (6 bases). The receptor's source is a young man in good health and CMV-seropositive. The sequenced sample was PBMCs. CDR3 loop: CASSVGGTPNTGELFF. CDR3 bases: TGTGCCAGCAGCGTAGGTGGGACTCCCAACACCGGGGAGCTGTTTTTT.